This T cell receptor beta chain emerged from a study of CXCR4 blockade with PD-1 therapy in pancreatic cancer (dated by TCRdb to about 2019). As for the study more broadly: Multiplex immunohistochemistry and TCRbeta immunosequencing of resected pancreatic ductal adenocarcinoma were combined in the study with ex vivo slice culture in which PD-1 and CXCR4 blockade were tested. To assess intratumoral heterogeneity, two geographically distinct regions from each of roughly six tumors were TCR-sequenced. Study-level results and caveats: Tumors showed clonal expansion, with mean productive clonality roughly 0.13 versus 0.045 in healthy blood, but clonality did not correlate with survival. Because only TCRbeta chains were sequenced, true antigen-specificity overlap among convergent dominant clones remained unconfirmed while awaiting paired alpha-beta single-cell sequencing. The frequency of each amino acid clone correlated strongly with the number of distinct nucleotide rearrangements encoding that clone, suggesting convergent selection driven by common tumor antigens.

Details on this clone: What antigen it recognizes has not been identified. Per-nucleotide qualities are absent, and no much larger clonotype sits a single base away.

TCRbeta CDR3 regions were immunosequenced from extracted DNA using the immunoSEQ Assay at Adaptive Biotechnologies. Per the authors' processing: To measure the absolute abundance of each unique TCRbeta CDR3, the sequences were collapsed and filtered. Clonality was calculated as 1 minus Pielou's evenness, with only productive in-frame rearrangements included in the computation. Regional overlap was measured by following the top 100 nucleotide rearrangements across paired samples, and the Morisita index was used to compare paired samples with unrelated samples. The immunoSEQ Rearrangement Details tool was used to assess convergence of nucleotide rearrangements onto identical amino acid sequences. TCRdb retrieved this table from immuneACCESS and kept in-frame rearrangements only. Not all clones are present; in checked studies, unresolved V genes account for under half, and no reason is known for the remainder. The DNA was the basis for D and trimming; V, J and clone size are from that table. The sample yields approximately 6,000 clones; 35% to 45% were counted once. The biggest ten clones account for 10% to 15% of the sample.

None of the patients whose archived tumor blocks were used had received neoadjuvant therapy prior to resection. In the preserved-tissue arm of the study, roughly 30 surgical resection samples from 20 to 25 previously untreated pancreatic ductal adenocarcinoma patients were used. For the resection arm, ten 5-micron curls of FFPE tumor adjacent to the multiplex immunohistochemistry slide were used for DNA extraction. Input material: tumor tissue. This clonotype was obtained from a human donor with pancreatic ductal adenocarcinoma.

The CDR3 is CASSINRGNTEAFF. Here is the DNA: TGTGCCAGTAGTATTAACAGGGGGAACACTGAAGCTTTCTTT. Recombination connected TRBV19 to TRBJ1-1; 7 middle bases align to TRBD1. From the cysteine through the phenylalanine, the CDR3 covers 14 amino acids. Kept here is only the CDR3 DNA, which spans 42 bases and is read in frame from base 1. Germline trimming: 3 bases from V, 1 base from J; junction bases outside gene matches: 2. Reading the germline V gene (reference sequence) gives CDR1 LNHDA and CDR2 SQIVND.